This TCR beta chain was documented in a study of blood T cell repertoires in COVID-19. V gave up 1 base and J gave up 4 bases; unmatched junction bases: 4. There are 15 residues in the CDR3. Germline V gene lookup returns CDR1 SEHNR and CDR2 FQNEAQ (reference sequence). Donors of Cohort 3 who recovered were those that had two negative PCRs, clearance, or symptom resolution. Assay: immunoSEQ multiplex PCR; the TCRdb copy retains only in-frame clones and omits some. There are under 150,000 clones in the sample; 75% to 90% occur only once, and around 2.3% lies in the top ten. Sequencing input: PBMCs or T cells enriched from blood (not recorded which). The gene calls are TRBV7-9 and TRBJ1-2; the match to TRBD1 covers 9 bases. The sequence came from a woman in her forties or fifties who had recovered from COVID-19. The CDR3 nucleotides are TGTGCCAGCAGCTTAGAACAGGGGGCCGGCTATGGCTACACCTTC. Encoded protein: CASSLEQGAGYGYTF.